This T cell receptor beta chain was captured by sequencing in a study of identical twins. TCRdb recomputed calls from the 5' RACE reads with MiXCR, one row per CDR3 protein. The sample includes some 1,700,000 distinct CDR3 sequences, 32% of them seen just once. Note on this clonotype: Its antigen is unidentified.

Study findings and constraints: High-abundance cord blood beta clonotypes had fewer insertions; memory repertoires showed none. Conclusions were based on cross-sectional statistical analysis, without following the same donors. Invariant cells of the MAIT and iNKT types might have partly distorted the zero-insertion analyses.

Germline values: CDR1 SGHRS, CDR2 YFSETQ. V dropped 4 bases and J dropped 3 bases, with 13 bases sitting between them. The CDR3 has 15 residues. The TCR sequence derives from a newborn girl in good health. This chain connects TRBV5-1 to TRBJ1-4, with a tentative D call TRBD1 (6 bases). The source material was cord blood. The CDR3 bases are TGCGCCAGCAGCCTGAGGGCAGGGGCTAATGAAAAACTGTTTTTT. Protein product: CASSLRAGANEKLFF.